These T cell receptor beta chains were read from a single sample in a study of cytomegalovirus exposure and HLA in healthy donors. Sequenced by immunoSEQ multiplex PCR; TCRdb stores in-frame clones only, minus some. The sample yields approximately 300,000 clones, 75% to 90% seen once. Sequencing input: PBMCs. Every receptor here comes from a woman aged 18-35 years in good health and CMV-seronegative. Both conserved end residues are part of each CDR3.

j_call	v_call	cdr3_aa
TRBJ1-5	TRBV6-5	CASRDSFSNQPQHF
TRBJ2-1	TRBV7-2	CASSLGNGRGPREQFF
TRBJ1-5	TRBV10-3	CAISVHQSNQPQHF
TRBJ2-2	TRBV7-6	CASSLRSGGDAGELFF
TRBJ2-7	TRBV7-9	CASSLAGGADYEQYF
TRBJ2-3	TRBV9	CASSVHSGTTSTDTQYF
TRBJ2-5	TRBV29-1	CSVDLGGAGQETQYF
TRBJ2-5	TRBV7-2	CASSLREALRETQYF
TRBJ2-2	TRBV19	CASSPTGVTGELFF
TRBJ1-5	TRBV29-1	CSVSTDRGNQPQHF
TRBJ1-1	TRBV5-1	CASSFAGANTEAFF
TRBJ1-5	TRBV5-6	CASSLKGVTQPQHF
TRBJ2-1	TRBV29-1	CSVDDWGRRRENEQFF
TRBJ2-2	TRBV4-3	CASSPDRLAGELFF
TRBJ2-7	TRBV30	CAWSRREHHEQYF
TRBJ1-2	TRBV7-3	CASSLYLSGGDSEDTF
TRBJ2-1	TRBV6-1	CASSPGQGSNEQFF
TRBJ2-7	TRBV27	CASSLVRGEQYF
TRBJ2-5	TRBV29-1	CSVELVAPIETQYF
TRBJ2-5	TRBV2	CASSDTQQLQETQYF
TRBJ2-2	TRBV13	CASSGGTGGRRELFF
TRBJ2-7	TRBV29-1	CSALGQPNPYEQYF
TRBJ1-2	TRBV28	CASSLGQTVNYGYTF
TRBJ2-7	TRBV27	CASSLSKGAYEQYF
TRBJ2-7	TRBV4-3	CASSQALTASYEQYF
TRBJ1-2	TRBV25-1	CASSELGDRVDGYTF
TRBJ2-5	TRBV19	CASSMIGEGETQYF
TRBJ2-5	TRBV2	CASMAGRGQETQYF
TRBJ2-7	TRBV6-6	CASSVVGSGAYEQYF
TRBJ1-5	TRBV6-1	CASREVRDQPQHF
TRBJ2-3	TRBV6-1	CASSEIAGGMEYF
TRBJ2-1	TRBV5-1	CASSLGLASLTVGFF
TRBJ1-5	TRBV27	CASSYSGVDQPQHF
TRBJ1-1	TRBV2	CASSQQLLMNTEAFF
TRBJ1-5	TRBV6-5	CASSYSAGPGQPQHF
TRBJ1-4	TRBV27	CASSRVGGAFNEKLFF
TRBJ1-5	TRBV7-2	CASSTGTLNQPQHF
TRBJ2-1	TRBV28	CASSTTGGRSSGRSYNEQFF
TRBJ1-2	TRBV18	CASSPGGYYGYTF
TRBJ2-7	TRBV4-2	CASSLAGESHEQYF
TRBJ2-1	TRBV5-6	CASSTKGLAELYNEQFF
TRBJ1-2	TRBV18	CASSSGQGYGYTF
TRBJ2-2	TRBV5-6	CASSPHRTDRAGELFF
TRBJ1-2	TRBV7-9	CASSRPEAGGVHGYTF
TRBJ1-3	TRBV9	CASSVSGTASGNTIYF
TRBJ2-4	TRBV5-1	CASSLTLSQNIQYF
TRBJ1-1	TRBV7-2	CASSLLQGAEAFF
TRBJ2-7	TRBV5-8	CASSLTGAHEQYF
TRBJ2-5	TRBV7-9	CASSVSGRLETQYF
TRBJ1-2	TRBV15	CATSTEDRDYGYTF
TRBJ1-5	TRBV6-6	CASSLGQGYQPQHF